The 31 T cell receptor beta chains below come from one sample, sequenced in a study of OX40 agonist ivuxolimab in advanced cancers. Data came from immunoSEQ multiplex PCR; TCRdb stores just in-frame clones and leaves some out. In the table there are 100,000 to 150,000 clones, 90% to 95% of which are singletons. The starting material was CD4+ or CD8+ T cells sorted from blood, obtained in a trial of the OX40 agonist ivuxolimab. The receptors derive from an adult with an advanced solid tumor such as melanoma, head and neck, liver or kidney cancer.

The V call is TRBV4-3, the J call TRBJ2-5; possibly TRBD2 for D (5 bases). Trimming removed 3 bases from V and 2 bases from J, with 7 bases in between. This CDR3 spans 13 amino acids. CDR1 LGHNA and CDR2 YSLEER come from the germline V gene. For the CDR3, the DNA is TGCGCCAGCAGCCAGGACTGGCAAGAGACCCAGTACTTC. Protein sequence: CASSQDWQETQYF.

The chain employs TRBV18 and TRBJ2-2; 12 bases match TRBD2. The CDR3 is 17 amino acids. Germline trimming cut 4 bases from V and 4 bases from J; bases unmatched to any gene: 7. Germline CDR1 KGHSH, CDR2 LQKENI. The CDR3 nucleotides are TGTGCCAGCTCACATGGACTAGCGGGGCGTAGCACCGGGGAGCTGTTTTTT. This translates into CASSHGLAGRSTGELFF.

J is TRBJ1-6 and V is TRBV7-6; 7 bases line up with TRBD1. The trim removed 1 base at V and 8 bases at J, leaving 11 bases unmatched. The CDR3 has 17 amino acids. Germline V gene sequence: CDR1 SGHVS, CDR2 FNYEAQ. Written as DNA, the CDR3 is TGTGCCAGCAGCTTAGACCCTGGGACAGCGGGTCATTCACCCCTCCACTTT. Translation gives CASSLDPGTAGHSPLHF. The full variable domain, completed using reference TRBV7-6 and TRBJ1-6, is GAGVSQSPRYKVTKRGQDVALRCDPISGHVSLYWYRQALGQGPEFLTYFNYEAQQDKSGLPNDRFSAERPEGSISTLTIQRTEQRDSAMYRCASSLDPGTAGHSPLHFGNGTRLTVT.

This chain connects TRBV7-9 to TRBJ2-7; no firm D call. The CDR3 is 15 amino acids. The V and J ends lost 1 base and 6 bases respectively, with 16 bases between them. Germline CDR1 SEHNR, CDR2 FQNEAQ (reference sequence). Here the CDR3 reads CASSLEYVSYSEQYF. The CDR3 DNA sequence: TGTGCCAGCAGCTTAGAATATGTAAGTTACAGCGAGCAGTACTTC.

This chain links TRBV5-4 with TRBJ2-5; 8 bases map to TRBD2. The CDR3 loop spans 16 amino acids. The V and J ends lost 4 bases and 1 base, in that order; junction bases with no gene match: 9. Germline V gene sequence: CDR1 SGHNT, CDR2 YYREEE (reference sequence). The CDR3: CASSTRLANPQETQYF. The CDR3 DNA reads TGTGCCAGCAGCACCCGACTAGCGAATCCCCAAGAGACCCAGTACTTC. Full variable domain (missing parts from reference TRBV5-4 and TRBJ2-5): ETGVTQSPTHLIKTRGQQVTLRCSSQSGHNTVSWYQQALGQGPQFIFQYYREEENGRGNFPPRFSGLQFPNYSSELNVNALELDDSALYLCASSTRLANPQETQYFGPGTRLLVL.

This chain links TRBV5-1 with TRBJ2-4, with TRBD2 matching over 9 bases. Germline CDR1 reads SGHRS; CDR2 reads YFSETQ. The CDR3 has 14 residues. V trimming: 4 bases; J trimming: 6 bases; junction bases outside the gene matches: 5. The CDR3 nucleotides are TGCGCCAGCAGCGCCGCGGGGGGGCCAAACATTCAGTACTTC. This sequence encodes CASSAAGGPNIQYF.

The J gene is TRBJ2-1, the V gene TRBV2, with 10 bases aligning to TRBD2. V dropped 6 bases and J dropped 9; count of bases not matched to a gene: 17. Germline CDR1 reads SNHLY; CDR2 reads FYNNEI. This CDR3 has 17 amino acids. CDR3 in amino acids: CASRKSSGGAMTGEQFF. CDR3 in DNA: TGTGCCAGCAGAAAATCCAGCGGGGGGGCGATGACAGGTGAGCAGTTCTTC.

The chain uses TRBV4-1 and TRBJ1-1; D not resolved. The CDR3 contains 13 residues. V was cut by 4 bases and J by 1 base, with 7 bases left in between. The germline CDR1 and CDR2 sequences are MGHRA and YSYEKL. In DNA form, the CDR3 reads TGCGCCAGCAGCCTAAGGGCGAACACTGAAGCTTTCTTT. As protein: CASSLRANTEAFF.

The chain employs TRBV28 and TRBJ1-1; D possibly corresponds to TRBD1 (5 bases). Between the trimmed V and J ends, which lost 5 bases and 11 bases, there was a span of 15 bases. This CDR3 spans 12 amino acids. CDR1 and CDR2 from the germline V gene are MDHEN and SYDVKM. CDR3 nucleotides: TGTGCCAGCAGTATCAATTTGTCAGGGGCTTTCTTT. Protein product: CASSINLSGAFF.

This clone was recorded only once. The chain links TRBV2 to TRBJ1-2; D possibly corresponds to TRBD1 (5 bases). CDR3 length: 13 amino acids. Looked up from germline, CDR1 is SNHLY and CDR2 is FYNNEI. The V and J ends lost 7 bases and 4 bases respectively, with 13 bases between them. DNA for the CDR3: TGTGCCAGCAACCGGGACCGGCCCTATGGCTACACCTTC. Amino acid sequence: CASNRDRPYGYTF.

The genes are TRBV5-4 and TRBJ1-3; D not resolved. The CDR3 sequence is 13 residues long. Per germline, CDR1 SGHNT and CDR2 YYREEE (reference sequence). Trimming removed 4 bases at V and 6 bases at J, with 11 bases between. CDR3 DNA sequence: TGTGCCAGCAGCACGACATTCGAAAACACCATATATTTT. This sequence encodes CASSTTFENTIYF.

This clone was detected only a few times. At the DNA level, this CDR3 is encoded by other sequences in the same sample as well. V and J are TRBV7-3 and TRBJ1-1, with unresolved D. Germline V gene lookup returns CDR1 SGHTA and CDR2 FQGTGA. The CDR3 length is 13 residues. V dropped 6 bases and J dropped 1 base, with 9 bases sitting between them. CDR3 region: CASSQDSNTEAFF. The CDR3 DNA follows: TGTGCCAGCAGTCAAGATTCGAACACTGAAGCTTTCTTT.

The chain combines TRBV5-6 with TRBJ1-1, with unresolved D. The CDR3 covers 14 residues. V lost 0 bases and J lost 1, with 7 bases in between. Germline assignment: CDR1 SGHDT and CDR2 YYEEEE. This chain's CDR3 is CASSLGQTNTEAFF. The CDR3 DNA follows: TGTGCCAGCAGCTTGGGGCAGACGAACACTGAAGCTTTCTTT.

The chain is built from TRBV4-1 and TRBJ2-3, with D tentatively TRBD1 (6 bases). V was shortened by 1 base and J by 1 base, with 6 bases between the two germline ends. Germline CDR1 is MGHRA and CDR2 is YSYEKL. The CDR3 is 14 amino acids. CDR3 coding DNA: TGCGCCAGCAGCCAAGCAGGGGGCACAGATACGCAGTATTTT. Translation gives CASSQAGGTDTQYF.

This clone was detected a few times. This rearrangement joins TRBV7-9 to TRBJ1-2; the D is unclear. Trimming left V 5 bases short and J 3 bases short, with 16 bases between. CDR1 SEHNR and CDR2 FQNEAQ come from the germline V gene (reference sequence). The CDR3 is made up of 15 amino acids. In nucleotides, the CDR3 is TGTGCCAGCAGCCCCCTAGGAAGTAGGTACTATGGCTACACCTTC. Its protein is CASSPLGSRYYGYTF. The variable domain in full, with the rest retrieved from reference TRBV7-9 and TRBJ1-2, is DTGVSQNPRHKITKRGQNVTFRCDPISEHNRLYWYRQTLGQGPEFLTYFQNEAQLEKSRLLSDRFSAERPKGSFSTLEIQRTEQGDSAMYLCASSPLGSRYYGYTFGSGTRLTVV.

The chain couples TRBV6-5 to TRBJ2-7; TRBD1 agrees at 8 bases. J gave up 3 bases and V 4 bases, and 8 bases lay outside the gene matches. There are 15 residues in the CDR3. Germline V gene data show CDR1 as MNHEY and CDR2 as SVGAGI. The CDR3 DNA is TGTGCCAGCAGTTCCGCCGGGACAGGCGACTACGAGCAGTACTTC. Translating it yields CASSSAGTGDYEQYF.

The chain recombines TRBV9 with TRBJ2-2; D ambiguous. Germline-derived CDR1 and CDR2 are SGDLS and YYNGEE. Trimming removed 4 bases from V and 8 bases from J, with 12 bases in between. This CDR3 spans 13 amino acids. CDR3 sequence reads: CASSPTRLGELFF. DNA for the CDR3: TGTGCCAGCAGCCCCACTCGTCTGGGGGAGCTGTTTTTT.

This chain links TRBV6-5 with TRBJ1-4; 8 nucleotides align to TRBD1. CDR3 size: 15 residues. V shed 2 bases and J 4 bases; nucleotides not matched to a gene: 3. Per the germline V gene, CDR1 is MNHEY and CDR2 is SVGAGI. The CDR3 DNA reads TGTGCCAGCAGTTACGACAGGGGAGTTAATGAAAAACTGTTTTTT. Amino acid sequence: CASSYDRGVNEKLFF.

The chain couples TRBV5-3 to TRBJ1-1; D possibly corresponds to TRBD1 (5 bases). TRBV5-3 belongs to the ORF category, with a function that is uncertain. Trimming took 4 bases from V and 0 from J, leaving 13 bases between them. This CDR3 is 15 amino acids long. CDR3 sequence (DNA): TGTGCCAGAAGCCCGGGACCGAAGGTGAACACTGAAGCTTTCTTT. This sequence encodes CARSPGPKVNTEAFF.

In DNA, the CDR3 is TGTGCCAGCAGCACAGGGAGGGGCACTGAAGCTTTCTTT. Its translation is CASSTGRGTEAFF. The chain employs TRBV7-3 and TRBJ1-1; weak D call: TRBD1 (6 bases). The V gene lost 5 bases and the J gene lost 4 bases, with 11 bases spanning the gap. Germline values: CDR1 SGHTA, CDR2 FQGTGA. This CDR3 has 13 residues.

This CDR3 is CASSIDGSQAAYNEQFF. CDR3 nucleotide sequence: TGTGCCAGCAGCATAGACGGCTCACAGGCTGCCTACAATGAGCAGTTCTTC. This chain links TRBV7-6 with TRBJ2-1; a weak D match, TRBD1 (5 bases). The CDR3 has 17 residues. V was pared by 5 bases and J by 2 bases, with 19 bases between. Germline CDR1 reads SGHVS; CDR2 reads FNYEAQ.

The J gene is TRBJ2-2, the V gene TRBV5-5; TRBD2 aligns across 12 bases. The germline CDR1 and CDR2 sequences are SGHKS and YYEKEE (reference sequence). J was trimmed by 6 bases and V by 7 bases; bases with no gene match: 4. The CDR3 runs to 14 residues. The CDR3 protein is CASYGLAGSGELFF. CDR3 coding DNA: TGTGCCAGCTACGGACTAGCGGGGTCCGGGGAGCTGTTTTTT.

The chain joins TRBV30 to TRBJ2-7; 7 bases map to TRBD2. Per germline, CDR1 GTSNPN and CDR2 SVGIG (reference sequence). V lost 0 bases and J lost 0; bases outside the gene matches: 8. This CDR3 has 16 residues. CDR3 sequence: CAWSVIGGGASYEQYF. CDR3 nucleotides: TGTGCCTGGAGTGTGATCGGGGGAGGGGCCTCCTACGAGCAGTACTTC.

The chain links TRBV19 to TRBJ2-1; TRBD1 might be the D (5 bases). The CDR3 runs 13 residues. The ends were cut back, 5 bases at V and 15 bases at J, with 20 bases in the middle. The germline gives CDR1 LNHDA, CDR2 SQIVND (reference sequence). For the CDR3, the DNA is TGTGCCAGTAGTTCCGCTCCAGGGTCTCGTGGGTTCTTC. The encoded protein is CASSSAPGSRGFF.

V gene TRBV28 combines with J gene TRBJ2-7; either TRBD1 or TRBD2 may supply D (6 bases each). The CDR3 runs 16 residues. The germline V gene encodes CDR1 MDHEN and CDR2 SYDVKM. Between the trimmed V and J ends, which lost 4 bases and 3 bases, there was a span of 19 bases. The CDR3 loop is CASSSPGARGYYEQYF. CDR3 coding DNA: TGTGCCAGCAGTTCTCCGGGGGCGCGGGGTTACTACGAGCAGTACTTC.

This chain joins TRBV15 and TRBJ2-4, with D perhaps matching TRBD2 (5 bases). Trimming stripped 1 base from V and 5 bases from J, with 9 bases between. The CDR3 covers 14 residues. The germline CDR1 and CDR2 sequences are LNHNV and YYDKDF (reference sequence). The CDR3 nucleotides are TGTGCCACCAGCAGAGTGAGGGCGGAAAACATTCAGTACTTC. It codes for CATSRVRAENIQYF.

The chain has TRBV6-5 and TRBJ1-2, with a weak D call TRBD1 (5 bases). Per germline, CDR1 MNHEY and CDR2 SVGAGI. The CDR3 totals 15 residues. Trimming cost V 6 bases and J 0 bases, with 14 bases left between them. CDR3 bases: TGTGCCAGCAGGACAGTGACCAGCTCTAACTATGGCTACACCTTC. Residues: CASRTVTSSNYGYTF.

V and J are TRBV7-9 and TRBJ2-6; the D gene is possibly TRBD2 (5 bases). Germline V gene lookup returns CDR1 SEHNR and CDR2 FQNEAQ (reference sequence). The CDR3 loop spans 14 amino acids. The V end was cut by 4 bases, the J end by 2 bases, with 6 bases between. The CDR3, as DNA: TGTGCCAGCAGCTCAGCGGCTGGGGCCAACGTCCTGACTTTC. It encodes CASSSAAGANVLTF.

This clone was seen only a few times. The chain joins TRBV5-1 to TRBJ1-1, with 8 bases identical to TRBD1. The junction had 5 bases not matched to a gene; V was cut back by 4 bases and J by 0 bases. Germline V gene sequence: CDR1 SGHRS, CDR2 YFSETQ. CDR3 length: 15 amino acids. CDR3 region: CASSGGTGMNTEAFF. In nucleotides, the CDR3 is TGCGCCAGCAGCGGCGGGACAGGAATGAACACTGAAGCTTTCTTT.

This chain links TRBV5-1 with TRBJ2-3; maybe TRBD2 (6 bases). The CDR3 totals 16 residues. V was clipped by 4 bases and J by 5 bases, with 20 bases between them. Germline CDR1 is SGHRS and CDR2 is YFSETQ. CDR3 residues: CASSPRTGVVGDTQYF. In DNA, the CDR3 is TGCGCCAGCAGCCCGAGGACGGGGGTCGTAGGAGATACGCAGTATTTT.

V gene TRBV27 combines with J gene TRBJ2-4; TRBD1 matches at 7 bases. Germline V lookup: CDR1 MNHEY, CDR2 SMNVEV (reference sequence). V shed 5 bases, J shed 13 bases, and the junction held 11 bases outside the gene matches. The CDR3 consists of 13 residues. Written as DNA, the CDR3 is TGTGCCAGCAGTCCAAGAGCAGGGACAGTGCAGTACTTC. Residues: CASSPRAGTVQYF.